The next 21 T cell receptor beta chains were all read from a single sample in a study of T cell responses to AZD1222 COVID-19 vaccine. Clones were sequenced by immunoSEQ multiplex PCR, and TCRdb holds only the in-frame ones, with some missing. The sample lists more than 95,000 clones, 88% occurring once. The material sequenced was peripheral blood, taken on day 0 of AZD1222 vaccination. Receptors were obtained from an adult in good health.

The CDR3 DNA reads as TGTGCCAGCAGCCCAAGAGCACGGATTGCATCCTACGAGCAGTACTTC. This encodes CASSPRARIASYEQYF. J is TRBJ2-7 and V is TRBV3-1 (or the pseudogene TRBV3-2); no clear D gene. The germline V and J ends were trimmed by 4 bases and 1 base, with 17 bases remaining between them. There are 16 residues in the CDR3. From germline, CDR1 is LGHDT and CDR2 YNNKEL (reference sequence).

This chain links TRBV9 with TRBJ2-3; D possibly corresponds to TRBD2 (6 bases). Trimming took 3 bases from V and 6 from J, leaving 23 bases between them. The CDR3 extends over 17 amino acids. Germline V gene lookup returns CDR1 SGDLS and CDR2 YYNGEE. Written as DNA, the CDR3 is TGTGCCAGCAGCGCAAGAGCGGGTATGGTCATGGGGGATACGCAGTATTTT. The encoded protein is CASSARAGMVMGDTQYF.

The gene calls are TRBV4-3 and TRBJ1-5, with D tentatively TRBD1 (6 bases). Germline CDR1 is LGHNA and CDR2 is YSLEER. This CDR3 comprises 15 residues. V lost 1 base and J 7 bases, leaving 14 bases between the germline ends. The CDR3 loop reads CASSQVVRGNQPQHF. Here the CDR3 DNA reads TGCGCCAGCAGCCAAGTAGTCAGGGGTAACCAGCCCCAGCATTTT.

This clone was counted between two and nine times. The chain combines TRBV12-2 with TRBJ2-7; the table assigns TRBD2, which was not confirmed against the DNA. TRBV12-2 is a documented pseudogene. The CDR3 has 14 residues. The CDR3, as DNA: TGTGCAAGTCGCCCCTCTAGCGGGGGGTACGAGCAGTACTTC. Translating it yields CASRPSSGGYEQYF.

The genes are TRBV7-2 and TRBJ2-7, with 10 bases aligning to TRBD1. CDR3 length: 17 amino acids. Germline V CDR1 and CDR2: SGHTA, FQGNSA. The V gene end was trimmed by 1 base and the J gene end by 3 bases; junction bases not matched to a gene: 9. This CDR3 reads CASSLGDRGGSGYEQYF. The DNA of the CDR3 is TGTGCCAGCAGCTTAGGGGACAGGGGAGGGTCAGGCTACGAGCAGTACTTC. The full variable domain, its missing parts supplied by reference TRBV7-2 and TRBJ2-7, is GAGVSQSPSNKVTEKGKDVELRCDPISGHTALYWYRQSLGQGLEFLIYFQGNSAPDKSGLPSDRFSAERTGGSVSTLTIQRTQQEDSAVYLCASSLGDRGGSGYEQYFGPGTRLTVT.

The CDR3 spells CASSQVGVTIYF. CDR3 bases: TGTGCCAGCAGCCAAGTGGGGGTCACCATATATTTT. The chain combines TRBV4-2 with TRBJ1-3, with TRBD1 as a possible D gene (5 bases). Germline CDR1 and CDR2: LGHNA and YNFKEQ. The CDR3 is 12 residues long. V lost 1 base, J lost 9 bases, and 7 bases lay in between.

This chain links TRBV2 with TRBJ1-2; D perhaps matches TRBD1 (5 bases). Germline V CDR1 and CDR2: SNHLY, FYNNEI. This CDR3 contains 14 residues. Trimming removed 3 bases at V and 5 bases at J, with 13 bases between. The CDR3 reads CASSDRDLGYGYTF. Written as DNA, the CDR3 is TGTGCCAGCAGTGACAGGGATCTTGGGTATGGCTACACCTTC.

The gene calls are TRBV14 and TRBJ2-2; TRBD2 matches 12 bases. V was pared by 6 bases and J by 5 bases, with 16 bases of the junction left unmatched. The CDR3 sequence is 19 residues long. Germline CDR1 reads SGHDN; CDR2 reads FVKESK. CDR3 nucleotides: TGTGCCAGCAGGAGGGGAGGACTAGCGGGGTTTTCCGGGACCGGGGAGCTGTTTTTT. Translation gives CASRRGGLAGFSGTGELFF. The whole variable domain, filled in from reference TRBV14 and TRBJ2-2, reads EAGVTQFPSHSVIEKGQTVTLRCDPISGHDNLYWYRRVMGKEIKFLLHFVKESKQDESGMPNNRFLAERTGGTYSTLKVQPAELEDSGVYFCASRRGGLAGFSGTGELFFGEGSRLTVL.

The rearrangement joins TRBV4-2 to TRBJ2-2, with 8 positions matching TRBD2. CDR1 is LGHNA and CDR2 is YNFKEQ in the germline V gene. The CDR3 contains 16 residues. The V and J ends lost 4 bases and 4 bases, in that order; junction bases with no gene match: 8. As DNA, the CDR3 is TGTGCCAGCAGCCGGTCCGGGACTAGGATCACCGGGGAGCTGTTTTTT. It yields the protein CASSRSGTRITGELFF.

In DNA, the CDR3 is TGTGCCAGCTCACCAGACAGCCAAGAGACCCAGTACTTC. Protein sequence: CASSPDSQETQYF. This chain uses TRBV18 with TRBJ2-5; tentatively, D is TRBD1 (5 bases). CDR1 is KGHSH and CDR2 is LQKENI in the germline V gene. The CDR3 is made up of 13 amino acids. The germline V and J ends were trimmed by 2 bases and 1 base, with 5 bases remaining between them.

DNA for the CDR3: TGTGCCAGCAGCTTCCGGGAAATAAACACCGGGGAGCTGTTTTTT. Translated: CASSFREINTGELFF. The chain uses TRBV11-2 and TRBJ2-2, with D perhaps matching TRBD2 (5 bases). The CDR3 has 15 amino acids. From germline, CDR1 is SGHAT and CDR2 FQNNGV. With 3 bases removed from V and 2 bases from J, the gap between germline ends came to 10 bases.

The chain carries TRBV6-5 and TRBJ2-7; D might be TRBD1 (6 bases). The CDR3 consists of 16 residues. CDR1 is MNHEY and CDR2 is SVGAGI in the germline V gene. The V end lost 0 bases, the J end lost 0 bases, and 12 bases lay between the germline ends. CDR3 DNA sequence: TGTGCCAGCAGTTACTCTGTCAGGGGTAGCTCCTACGAGCAGTACTTC. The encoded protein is CASSYSVRGSSYEQYF.

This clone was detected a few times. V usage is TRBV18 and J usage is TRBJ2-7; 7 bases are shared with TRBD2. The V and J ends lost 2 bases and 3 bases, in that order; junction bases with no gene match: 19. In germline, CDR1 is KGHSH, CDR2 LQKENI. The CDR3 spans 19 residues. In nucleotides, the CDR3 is TGTGCCAGCTCACCATCGGCTAGCGGCGGTGGGGTGGGTGGCTACGAGCAGTACTTC. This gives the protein CASSPSASGGGVGGYEQYF.

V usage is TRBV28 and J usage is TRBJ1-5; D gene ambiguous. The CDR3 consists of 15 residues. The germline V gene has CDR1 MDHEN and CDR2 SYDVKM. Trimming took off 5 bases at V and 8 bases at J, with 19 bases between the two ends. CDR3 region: CASSVGGLSFEPQHF. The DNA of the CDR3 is TGTGCCAGCAGTGTAGGAGGTCTCAGCTTCGAGCCCCAGCATTTT.

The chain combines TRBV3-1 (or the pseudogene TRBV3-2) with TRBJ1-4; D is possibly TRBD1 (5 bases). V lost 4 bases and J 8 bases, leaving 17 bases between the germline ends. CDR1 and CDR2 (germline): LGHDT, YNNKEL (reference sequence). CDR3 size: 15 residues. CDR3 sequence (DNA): TGTGCCAGCAGCCCAAAAGGGGAGGGTTACGAAAAACTGTTTTTT. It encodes CASSPKGEGYEKLFF.

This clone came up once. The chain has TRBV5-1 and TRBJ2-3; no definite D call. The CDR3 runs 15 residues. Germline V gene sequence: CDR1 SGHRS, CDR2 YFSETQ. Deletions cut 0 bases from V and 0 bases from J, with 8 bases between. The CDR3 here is CASSLAPASTDTQYF. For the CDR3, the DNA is TGCGCCAGCAGCTTGGCGCCAGCTAGCACAGATACGCAGTATTTT.

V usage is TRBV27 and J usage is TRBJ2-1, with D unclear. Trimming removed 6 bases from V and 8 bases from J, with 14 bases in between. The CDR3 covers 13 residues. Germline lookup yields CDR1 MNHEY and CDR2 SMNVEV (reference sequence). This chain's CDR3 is CASSPLRVDEQFF. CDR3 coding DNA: TGTGCCAGCAGCCCCCTCCGGGTAGATGAGCAGTTCTTC.

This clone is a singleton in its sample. CDR3 sequence reads: CATSDRNLGEGKGNEQFF. CDR3 coding DNA: TGTGCCACCAGTGATAGGAATTTGGGGGAGGGGAAAGGGAATGAGCAGTTCTTC. The J gene is TRBJ2-1, the V gene TRBV24-1, with 7 positions matching TRBD2. CDR3 length equals 18 residues. CDR1 and CDR2 (germline): KGHDR, SFDVKD. Trimming cost V 3 bases and J 7 bases; bases outside gene matches: 17.

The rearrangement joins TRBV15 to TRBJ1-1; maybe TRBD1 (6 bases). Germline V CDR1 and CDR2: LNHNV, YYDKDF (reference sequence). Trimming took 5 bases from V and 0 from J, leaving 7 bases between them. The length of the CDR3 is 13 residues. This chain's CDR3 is CATSQGLNTEAFF. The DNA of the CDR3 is TGTGCCACCAGCCAGGGGTTGAACACTGAAGCTTTCTTT.

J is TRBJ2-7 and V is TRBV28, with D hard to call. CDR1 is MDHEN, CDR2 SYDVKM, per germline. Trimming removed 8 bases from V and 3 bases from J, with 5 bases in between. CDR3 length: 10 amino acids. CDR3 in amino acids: CASGNYEQYF. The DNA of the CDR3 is TGTGCCAGCGGTAACTACGAGCAGTACTTC.

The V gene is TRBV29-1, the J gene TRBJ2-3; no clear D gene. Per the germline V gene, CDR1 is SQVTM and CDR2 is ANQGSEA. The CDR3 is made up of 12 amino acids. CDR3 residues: CIARVATDTQYF. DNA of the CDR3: TGCATCGCGCGAGTAGCCACAGATACGCAGTATTTT.